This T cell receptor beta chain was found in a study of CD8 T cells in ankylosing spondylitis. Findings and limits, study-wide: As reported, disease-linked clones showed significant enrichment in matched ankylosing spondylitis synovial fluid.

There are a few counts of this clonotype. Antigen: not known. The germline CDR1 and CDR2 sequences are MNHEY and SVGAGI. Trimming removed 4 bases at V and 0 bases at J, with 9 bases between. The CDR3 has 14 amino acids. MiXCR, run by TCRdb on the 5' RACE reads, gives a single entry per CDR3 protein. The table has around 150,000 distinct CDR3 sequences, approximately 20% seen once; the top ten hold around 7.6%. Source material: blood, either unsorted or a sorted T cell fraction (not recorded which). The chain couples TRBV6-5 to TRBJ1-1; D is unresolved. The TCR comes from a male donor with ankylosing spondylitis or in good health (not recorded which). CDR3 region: CASSSGNMNTEAFF. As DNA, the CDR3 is TGTGCCAGCAGTTCAGGAAACATGAACACTGAAGCTTTCTTT.